The 13 T cell receptor beta chains below come from one sample, sequenced in a study of T cells in Graves' hyperthyroidism and ophthalmopathy. RNA transcripts served as the template for amplifying TCR beta CDR3 regions. First-round RT-PCR with HTBI primers amplified the TCR CDR3 region. MiXCR, run by TCRdb on the multiplex PCR reads, gives a single entry per CDR3 protein. This sample has 730,000 or so distinct CDR3 sequences, with around a sixth found just once. The sequenced sample consisted of blood. The receptors come from a woman in her fifties or sixties with Graves' hyperthyroidism that later progressed to Graves' ophthalmopathy.

This clonotype was recorded at least ten times. The chain uses TRBV6-5 and TRBJ2-7, with D tentatively TRBD2 (5 bases). This CDR3 contains 15 residues. Trimming removed 4 bases from V and 2 bases from J, with 15 bases in between. Germline-derived CDR1 and CDR2 are MNHEY and SVGAGI. The CDR3 coding sequence is TGTGCCAGCAGTTCTCCAGGACGGGGAACCTACGAGCAGTACTTC. Its protein is CASSSPGRGTYEQYF.

The chain recombines TRBV6-1 with TRBJ2-5; 10 bases map to TRBD1. This CDR3 region has 17 residues. Losses at the gene ends were 7 bases for V and 0 bases for J; bases not matched to a gene: 11. The germline V gene encodes CDR1 MNHNS and CDR2 SASEGT. The CDR3 DNA reads as TGTGCCAGCATGCCCCTAGGAGACAGGGGGCACCAAGAGACCCAGTACTTC. Its protein is CASMPLGDRGHQETQYF.

Written as DNA, the CDR3 is TGTGCCAGCATAAAGAGGGGGGATAACACAGATACGCAGTATTTT. This gives the protein CASIKRGDNTDTQYF. This rearrangement joins TRBV7-9 to TRBJ2-3; either TRBD1 or TRBD2 may supply D (6 bases each). The CDR3 is 15 amino acids. The V and J ends lost 7 bases and 2 bases respectively, with 16 bases between them. Germline CDR1 and CDR2: SEHNR and FQNEAQ (reference sequence).

CDR3 in DNA: TGTGCCAGCAGCCGACAGGGGGCGAGGGCCAATCAGCCCCAGCATTTT. Its protein is CASSRQGARANQPQHF. This chain connects TRBV6-1 to TRBJ1-5, with 10 bases matching TRBD1. CDR3 size: 16 residues. CDR1 is MNHNS and CDR2 is SASEGT in the germline V gene. With V trimmed by 6 bases and J by 3 bases, 8 bases remained unmatched.

The J gene is TRBJ1-4, the V gene TRBV18; 11 bases match TRBD1. This CDR3 has 17 amino acids. J lost 1 base, V lost 5 bases, and 6 bases had no gene match. CDR1 and CDR2 (germline): KGHSH, LQKENI. CDR3 bases: TGTGCCAGCTCAGTAGGACAGGGGGCGAAAACTAATGAAAAACTGTTTTTT. Translating gives CASSVGQGAKTNEKLFF.

This clonotype was seen many times. V usage is TRBV12-3 or TRBV12-4 and J usage is TRBJ1-5; D gene unclear. Deletions cut 3 bases from V and 6 bases from J, with 12 bases between. The CDR3 runs 14 residues. The chain's CDR3 is CASSFQGSGQPQHF. For the CDR3, the DNA is TGTGCCAGCAGTTTTCAAGGGTCAGGTCAGCCCCAGCATTTT.

The chain is built from TRBV19 and TRBJ1-4, with D perhaps TRBD1 (5 bases). The V and J ends lost 8 bases and 4 bases respectively, with 11 bases between them. This CDR3 region has 13 residues. Germline CDR1 reads LNHDA; CDR2 reads SQIVND (reference sequence). The CDR3: CASCRAHNEKLFF. The DNA of the CDR3 is TGTGCCAGTTGCAGGGCCCATAATGAAAAACTGTTTTTT.

This clonotype has ten or more counts. V usage is TRBV2 and J usage is TRBJ2-5, with 9 bases aligning to TRBD2. The CDR3 extends over 16 amino acids. The J segment lost 5 bases and the V segment lost 2 bases, leaving 9 bases of the junction unmatched. Germline CDR1 reads SNHLY; CDR2 reads FYNNEI. The chain's CDR3 is CASSELAGGRPETQYF. The CDR3 DNA reads as TGTGCCAGCAGTGAATTGGCGGGGGGGCGGCCTGAGACCCAGTACTTC.

With respect to this clonotype: A junction boundary mismatches the germline segment, possibly from a read error. V and J are TRBV2 and TRBJ2-2, with 12 nucleotides matching TRBD1. The CDR3 has 15 amino acids. CDR1 SNHLY and CDR2 FYNNEI come from the germline V gene. CDR3 bases: TGTGCCAGCGGGGGACAGGGGGCGAACACCGGGGAGCCGTTTTTT. This translates into CASGGQGANTGEPFF.

Ten or more counts support this clonotype. The rearrangement links TRBV11-2 to TRBJ1-2; 8 bases are shared with TRBD1. Per germline, CDR1 SGHAT and CDR2 FQNNGV. With V trimmed by 5 bases and J by 4 bases, 9 bases remained unmatched. CDR3 length equals 15 residues. The CDR3 DNA follows: TGTGCCAGCAGCCCCCAGGACAGGGCTGGCTATGGCTACACCTTC. It specifies CASSPQDRAGYGYTF.

This clonotype was picked up a small number of times. The V call is TRBV7-9, the J call TRBJ1-3; D gene unclear. From germline, CDR1 is SEHNR and CDR2 FQNEAQ (reference sequence). Trimming left V 2 bases short and J 0 bases short, with 14 bases between. The CDR3 is made up of 17 amino acids. The DNA for the CDR3 is TGTGCCAGCAGCTTAAGGGCGGGCCTTTCCTCTGGAAACACCATATATTTT. Its protein is CASSLRAGLSSGNTIYF.

V is TRBV6-2 or TRBV6-3 and J is TRBJ1-6; D may be TRBD1 (6 bases). The CDR3 has 15 amino acids. Looked up from germline, CDR1 is MNHEY and CDR2 is SVGEGT. V was clipped by 8 bases and J by 0 bases, with 11 bases between them. For the CDR3, the DNA is TGTGCCAGCGGCTCGGACAGCTCCTATAATTCACCCCTCCACTTT. Residues: CASGSDSSYNSPLHF.

At least ten counts were recorded for this clonotype. J is TRBJ2-1 and V is TRBV5-1; 7 positions agree with TRBD1. The CDR3 is 13 residues long. The J segment lost 4 bases and the V segment lost 4 bases, leaving 2 bases of the junction unmatched. The germline V gene encodes CDR1 SGHRS and CDR2 YFSETQ. CDR3: CASSPGQYNEQFF. CDR3 nucleotides: TGCGCCAGCAGCCCGGGACAGTACAATGAGCAGTTCTTC.